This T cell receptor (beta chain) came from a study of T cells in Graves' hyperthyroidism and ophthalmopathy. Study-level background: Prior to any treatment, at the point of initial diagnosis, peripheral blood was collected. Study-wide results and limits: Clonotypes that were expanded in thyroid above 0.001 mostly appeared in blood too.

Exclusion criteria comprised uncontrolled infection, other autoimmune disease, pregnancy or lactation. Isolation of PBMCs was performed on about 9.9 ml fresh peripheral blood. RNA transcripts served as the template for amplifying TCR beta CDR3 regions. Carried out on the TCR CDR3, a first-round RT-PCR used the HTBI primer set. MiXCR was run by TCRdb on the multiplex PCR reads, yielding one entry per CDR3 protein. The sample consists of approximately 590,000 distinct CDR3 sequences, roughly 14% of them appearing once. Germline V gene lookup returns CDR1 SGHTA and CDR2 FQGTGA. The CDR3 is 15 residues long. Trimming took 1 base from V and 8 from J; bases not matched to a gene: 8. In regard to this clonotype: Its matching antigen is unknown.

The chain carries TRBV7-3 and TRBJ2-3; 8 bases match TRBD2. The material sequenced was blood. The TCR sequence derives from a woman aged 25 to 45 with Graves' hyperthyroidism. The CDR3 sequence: CASSLSWAGGSTQYF. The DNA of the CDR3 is TGTGCCAGCAGCTTAAGTTGGGCGGGAGGTTCTACGCAGTATTTT.